The 11 T cell receptor beta chains given below trace back to one sample, sequenced in a study of cytomegalovirus exposure and HLA in healthy donors. Amplification used 60 Vbeta primers and 13 Jbeta primers. Some clones are missing from TCRdb's copy, which holds only in-frame ones; the method was immunoSEQ multiplex PCR. The table lists some 180,000 clones, 70% to 80% of them singletons. What was sequenced was PBMCs. These receptors came from a woman aged 30 to 39 in good health and CMV-seropositive.

The rearrangement joins TRBV13 to TRBJ2-5; D perhaps matches TRBD1 (5 bases). The germline gives CDR1 PRHDT, CDR2 FYEKMQ (reference sequence). V was shortened by 5 bases and J by 2 bases, with 9 bases between the two germline ends. The CDR3 consists of 13 residues. Here the CDR3 reads CASSDGAQETQYF. CDR3 coding DNA: TGTGCCAGCAGCGATGGGGCTCAAGAGACCCAGTACTTC.

The chain employs TRBV5-6 and TRBJ2-1; TRBD2 aligns across 8 bases. With 3 bases clipped from V and 8 bases from J, the junction kept 7 bases outside the gene matches. Germline CDR1 reads SGHDT; CDR2 reads YYEEEE. The CDR3 spans 14 residues. The CDR3 DNA reads as TGTGCCAGCAGCTGGGGGAGCGGGAGCTATGAGCAGTTCTTC. It codes for CASSWGSGSYEQFF. The entire variable domain, with the rest obtained from reference TRBV5-6 and TRBJ2-1, is as follows: DAGVTQSPTHLIKTRGQQVTLRCSPKSGHDTVSWYQQALGQGPQFIFQYYEEEERQRGNFPDRFSGHQFPNYSSELNVNALLLGDSALYLCASSWGSGSYEQFFGPGTRLTVL.

J is TRBJ2-7 and V is TRBV11-2; D is perhaps TRBD1 (6 bases). Germline-derived CDR1 and CDR2 are SGHAT and FQNNGV. The CDR3 totals 14 residues. The V gene lost 5 bases and the J gene lost 3 bases, with 14 bases spanning the gap. DNA for the CDR3: TGTGCCAGCAGCGTCGACAGGAGTTACTACGAGCAGTACTTC. Translation: CASSVDRSYYEQYF.

The rearrangement uses TRBV5-1 and TRBJ1-5; D is uncertain. Per germline, CDR1 SGHRS and CDR2 YFSETQ. The ends were cut back, 4 bases at V and 6 bases at J, with 11 bases in the middle. CDR3 length: 13 residues. The CDR3 loop reads CASSQKGGQPQHF. The CDR3 nucleotides read TGCGCCAGCAGCCAGAAAGGAGGTCAGCCCCAGCATTTT.

This chain uses TRBV19 with TRBJ2-7, with 12 bases matching TRBD1. The CDR3 is made up of 13 amino acids. Germline loops: CDR1 LNHDA, CDR2 SQIVND (reference sequence). V was clipped by 9 bases and J by 7 bases; unmatched bases: 7. The CDR3: CASSRDRGREQYF. The CDR3 nucleotides read TGTGCCAGCTCCCGGGACAGGGGGCGGGAGCAGTACTTC.

This chain links TRBV11-2 with TRBJ2-3, with 9 nucleotides matching TRBD2. The CDR3 sequence is 15 residues long. The germline gives CDR1 SGHAT, CDR2 FQNNGV. J was trimmed by 5 bases and V by 1 base; bases with no gene match: 4. The CDR3 DNA reads TGTGCCAGCAGCTTAGTAGCGGGGGTGAGAGATACGCAGTATTTT. As protein: CASSLVAGVRDTQYF.

Here the CDR3 DNA reads TGTGCCAGCAACCCAGGGACCGGGACAACCTACGAGCAGTACTTC. Amino acid sequence: CASNPGTGTTYEQYF. This chain links TRBV11-3 with TRBJ2-7, with a weak D call TRBD1 (6 bases). Between the trimmed V and J ends, which lost 7 bases and 2 bases, there was a span of 18 bases. This CDR3 has 15 residues. Germline assignment: CDR1 SGHNT and CDR2 YENEEA.

This chain joins TRBV4-1 and TRBJ2-3; 7 bases match TRBD2. This CDR3 has 16 amino acids. Looked up from germline, CDR1 is MGHRA and CDR2 is YSYEKL. V shed 0 bases and J 4 bases; nucleotides not matched to a gene: 7. The CDR3 sequence is CASSQEIAGVPDTQYF. In DNA, the CDR3 is TGCGCCAGCAGCCAAGAGATCGCGGGAGTTCCAGATACGCAGTATTTT.

The chain couples TRBV6-5 to TRBJ1-3, with a weak D call TRBD1 (6 bases). Trimming removed 2 bases at V and 2 bases at J, with 10 bases between. The CDR3 runs 15 residues. Germline CDR1 reads MNHEY; CDR2 reads SVGAGI. CDR3 bases: TGTGCCAGCAGTTACAGAGGGGGACCTGGAAACACCATATATTTT. Its protein is CASSYRGGPGNTIYF.

V gene TRBV6-5 combines with J gene TRBJ1-3; 7 nucleotides agree with TRBD1. Germline V gene lookup returns CDR1 MNHEY and CDR2 SVGAGI. The junction had 6 bases not matched to a gene; V was cut back by 2 bases and J by 2 bases. The CDR3 runs to 16 residues. CDR3 bases: TGTGCCAGCAGTTACGGCGGGACAGCGGCTGGAAACACCATATATTTT. This sequence encodes CASSYGGTAAGNTIYF.

The rearrangement uses TRBV18 and TRBJ1-2, with 10 bases lining up with TRBD1. The CDR3 consists of 15 residues. The V gene end was trimmed by 3 bases and the J gene end by 3 bases; junction bases not matched to a gene: 4. Germline CDR1 is KGHSH and CDR2 is LQKENI. The CDR3: CASSPLTGGDYGYTF. CDR3 nucleotides: TGTGCCAGCTCACCCCTGACAGGGGGCGACTATGGCTACACCTTC.